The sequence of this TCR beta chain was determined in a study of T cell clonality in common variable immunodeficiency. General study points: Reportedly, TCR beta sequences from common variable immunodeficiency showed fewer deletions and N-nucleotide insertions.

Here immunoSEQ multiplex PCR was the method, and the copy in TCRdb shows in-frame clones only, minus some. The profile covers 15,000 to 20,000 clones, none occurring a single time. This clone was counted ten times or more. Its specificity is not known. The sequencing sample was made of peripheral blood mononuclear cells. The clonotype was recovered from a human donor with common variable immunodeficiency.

The CDR3 protein is CASSLTLSSGANVLTF. CDR3 DNA (partial): TGTGCCAGCAGCTTGACTCTTTCCTCTGGGGCCAACGTC. The V and J genes are TRBV7-3 and TRBJ2-6; D remains ambiguous. The CDR3 extends 3 residues past the end of the read, so its final part is completed from the germline J gene. V lost 3 bases and J lost 0, with 9 bases in between. In germline, CDR1 is SGHTA, CDR2 FQGTGA. The CDR3 has 16 residues.